Each of the 32 T cell receptor beta chains below was sequenced from the same sample in a study of cytomegalovirus exposure and HLA in healthy donors. The PCR made use of 60 Vbeta and 13 Jbeta primers. Only in-frame clones appear in the TCRdb table, and some are missing; sequencing was by immunoSEQ multiplex PCR. The sample lists 150,000 to 200,000 clones, around three quarters occurring once. Sequencing input: PBMCs. The receptors were gathered from a woman in her 30s in good health and CMV-seropositive.

The gene calls are TRBV30 and TRBJ1-6, with 8 nucleotides matching TRBD1. This CDR3 comprises 16 residues. Per the germline V gene, CDR1 is GTSNPN and CDR2 is SVGIG (reference sequence). V lost 2 bases and J lost 10; bases outside the gene matches: 13. The CDR3 sequence is CAWSHRPPGGESPLHF. The CDR3 DNA sequence: TGTGCCTGGAGTCACCGCCCCCCAGGGGGCGAATCACCCCTCCACTTT.

The V and J genes are TRBV19 and TRBJ2-5; 10 bases align to TRBD1. Germline V gene sequence: CDR1 LNHDA, CDR2 SQIVND (reference sequence). V lost 3 bases and J lost 4; bases outside the gene matches: 2. The CDR3 totals 14 residues. This CDR3 reads CASSIGTGVETQYF. In nucleotides, the CDR3 is TGTGCCAGTAGTATCGGGACAGGGGTAGAGACCCAGTACTTC.

The rearrangement links TRBV2 to TRBJ1-1; D unresolved. Germline V lookup: CDR1 SNHLY, CDR2 FYNNEI. The CDR3 sequence is 14 residues long. V lost 6 bases to trimming and J lost 1 base, with 12 bases between them. CDR3 in amino acids: CASRTGSGNTEAFF. The CDR3 coding sequence is TGTGCCAGCAGAACCGGGTCCGGGAACACTGAAGCTTTCTTT.

This clone has just a few counts. The chain carries TRBV4-3 and TRBJ2-1, with 9 bases lining up with TRBD2. V gave up 0 bases and J gave up 10 bases; unmatched junction bases: 10. Germline V lookup: CDR1 LGHNA, CDR2 YSLEER. The CDR3 totals 16 residues. CDR3 residues: CASSQDSPSGEFEQFF. The CDR3 DNA reads TGCGCCAGCAGCCAAGATAGTCCTAGCGGGGAATTCGAGCAGTTCTTC.

The chain carries TRBV19 and TRBJ1-1; possible D gene TRBD1, 5 bases. Per the germline V gene, CDR1 is LNHDA and CDR2 is SQIVND (reference sequence). The CDR3 contains 12 residues. Between the trimmed V and J ends, which lost 2 bases and 9 bases, there was a span of 10 bases. The chain's CDR3 is CASSISDRQAFF. CDR3 bases: TGTGCCAGTAGTATATCCGACAGACAAGCTTTCTTT.

The chain recombines TRBV19 with TRBJ2-3, with 8 positions matching TRBD2. Germline V gene sequence: CDR1 LNHDA, CDR2 SQIVND (reference sequence). The V and J ends lost 10 bases and 2 bases, in that order; junction bases with no gene match: 8. The CDR3 consists of 14 residues. The CDR3 nucleotides read TGTGCCACCAAGCGGGGGCACGACACAGATACGCAGTATTTT. It encodes CATKRGHDTDTQYF.

The chain recombines TRBV15 with TRBJ2-1, with TRBD2 matching 10 bases. V was pared by 5 bases and J by 8 bases, with 9 bases of the junction left unmatched. Looked up from germline, CDR1 is LNHNV and CDR2 is YYDKDF (reference sequence). The CDR3 is made up of 15 amino acids. The CDR3 region is CATSAGTSDGDEQFF. The CDR3 DNA reads TGTGCCACCAGCGCCGGGACTAGCGATGGTGATGAGCAGTTCTTC.

This clone was found once. The junction differs from germline at one of its ends, possibly a read error. The CDR3 protein is CASTLGQAKYGYTF. CDR3 nucleotide sequence: TGTGCCAGCACCTTAGGACAGGCGAAATATGGCTACACCTTC. This sequence joins TRBV13 and TRBJ1-2; TRBD1 aligns across 7 bases. Germline values: CDR1 PRHDT, CDR2 FYEKMQ (reference sequence). The CDR3 totals 14 residues.

The chain couples TRBV28 to TRBJ1-2; no reliable D call. Germline assignment: CDR1 MDHEN and CDR2 SYDVKM. The germline V and J ends were trimmed by 4 bases and 8 bases, with 14 bases remaining between them. The CDR3 is 13 amino acids. The CDR3 nucleotides read TGTGCCAGCAGTTCTAACCGGAGGGAGGGCTACACCTTC. Encoded protein: CASSSNRREGYTF.

The rearrangement uses TRBV5-1 and TRBJ1-2; D is perhaps TRBD1 (6 bases). Germline assignment: CDR1 SGHRS and CDR2 YFSETQ. The CDR3 has 16 residues. V lost 0 bases and J lost 8, with 20 bases in between. In DNA, the CDR3 is TGCGCCAGCAGCTTGGAGGGGGACCTCTCGCTGTGGGGCTACACCTTC. Amino acid sequence: CASSLEGDLSLWGYTF. The whole variable domain, filled in from reference TRBV5-1 and TRBJ1-2, reads KAGVTQTPRYLIKTRGQQVTLSCSPISGHRSVSWYQQTPGQGLQFLFEYFSETQRNKGNFPGRFSGRQFSNSRSEMNVSTLELGDSALYLCASSLEGDLSLWGYTFGSGTRLTVV.

V is TRBV6-5 and J is TRBJ2-1; D may be TRBD1 (6 bases). There are 14 residues in the CDR3. V lost 5 bases and J lost 7, with 15 bases in between. CDR1 is MNHEY, CDR2 SVGAGI, per germline. The CDR3 spells CASSDIGTKNEQFF. In DNA, the CDR3 is TGTGCCAGCAGTGATATCGGGACAAAGAATGAGCAGTTCTTC.

The chain recombines TRBV6-1 with TRBJ1-2; a weak D match, TRBD1 (5 bases). V lost 3 bases to trimming and J lost 4 bases, with 15 bases between them. Germline V gene lookup returns CDR1 MNHNS and CDR2 SASEGT. The CDR3 runs to 15 residues. CDR3 sequence: CASSDPRGLPYGYTF. In DNA, the CDR3 is TGTGCCAGCAGTGACCCAAGGGGCCTACCCTATGGCTACACCTTC.

The chain recombines TRBV4-3 with TRBJ1-2; D unresolved. Trimming pared 1 base from V and 7 bases from J, leaving 13 bases between. Germline CDR1 LGHNA, CDR2 YSLEER. This CDR3 is 14 amino acids long. CDR3 protein: CASSQGRVGGGYTF. The CDR3 DNA follows: TGCGCCAGCAGCCAAGGCCGGGTCGGCGGTGGCTACACCTTC.

The V gene is TRBV27, the J gene TRBJ2-7; D perhaps matches TRBD2 (5 bases). CDR1 and CDR2 from the germline V gene are MNHEY and SMNVEV (reference sequence). Between the trimmed V and J ends, which lost 5 bases and 3 bases, there was a span of 11 bases. The CDR3 sequence is 13 residues long. The CDR3 is CASSRYGDYEQYF. The CDR3 DNA reads TGTGCCAGCAGTAGATACGGGGACTACGAGCAGTACTTC.

Comment on this clone: The junction and the germline gene differ at one end; a read error may be behind it. V is TRBV2 and J is TRBJ1-5; D is unresolved. The CDR3 has 14 residues. Germline CDR1 and CDR2: SNHLY and FYNNEI. The chain's CDR3 is CASREEYSNQPQHF. The DNA of the CDR3 is TGTGCCAGCAGGGAAGAATATAGCAATCAGCCCCAGCATTTT.

The genes are TRBV19 and TRBJ1-1, with a weak D call TRBD1 (6 bases). V dropped 6 bases and J dropped 6 bases, with 29 bases sitting between them. Germline V gene lookup returns CDR1 LNHDA and CDR2 SQIVND (reference sequence). This CDR3 spans 18 amino acids. CDR3 region: CASREKGGTPSGRPEAFF. The CDR3 bases are TGTGCCAGTAGGGAGAAGGGTGGGACACCCTCGGGTCGGCCTGAAGCTTTCTTT.

The chain joins TRBV4-1 to TRBJ2-5, with unresolved D. V was pared by 2 bases and J by 4 bases, with 14 bases between. Germline loops: CDR1 MGHRA, CDR2 YSYEKL. The length of the CDR3 is 15 residues. The CDR3 spells CASSQFRAPGETQYF. The DNA of the CDR3 is TGCGCCAGCAGCCAATTCCGTGCCCCGGGAGAGACCCAGTACTTC.

V and J are TRBV9 and TRBJ1-5; TRBD1 is a possible D gene (5 bases). Trimming pared 2 bases from V and 6 bases from J, leaving 12 bases between. The CDR3 runs to 14 residues. CDR1 SGDLS and CDR2 YYNGEE come from the germline V gene. CDR3 sequence reads: CASSVGGAGQPQHF. The CDR3 bases are TGTGCCAGCAGCGTTGGCGGGGCTGGTCAGCCCCAGCATTTT.

The rearrangement uses TRBV5-1 and TRBJ2-7, with 13 bases identical to TRBD2. Germline lookup yields CDR1 SGHRS and CDR2 YFSETQ. The length of the CDR3 is 18 residues. V was clipped by 2 bases and J by 2 bases; unmatched bases: 10. For the CDR3, the DNA is TGCGCCAGCAGCTTCGGGACTAGCGGGACAGACCCCGCCTACGAGCAGTACTTC. This gives the protein CASSFGTSGTDPAYEQYF. The full variable domain, in which reference TRBV5-1 and TRBJ2-7 provide the parts outside the CDR3, is KAGVTQTPRYLIKTRGQQVTLSCSPISGHRSVSWYQQTPGQGLQFLFEYFSETQRNKGNFPGRFSGRQFSNSRSEMNVSTLELGDSALYLCASSFGTSGTDPAYEQYFGPGTRLTVT.

The chain uses TRBV15 and TRBJ2-3; no clear D gene. Germline V gene lookup returns CDR1 LNHNV and CDR2 YYDKDF (reference sequence). The CDR3 consists of 13 residues. Trimming removed 1 base from V and 5 bases from J, with 7 bases in between. For the CDR3, the DNA is TGTGCCACCAGCAGAGGCCCGCGAGATACGCAGTATTTT. Translating gives CATSRGPRDTQYF.

A remark on this clone: The germline gene is not matched at one end of the junction; a read error may be the cause. CDR3 in amino acids: CASRLAPGGYTF. Written as DNA, the CDR3 is TGTGCCAGCCGCTTAGCGCCTGGCGGCTACACCTTC. The rearrangement uses TRBV7-2 and TRBJ1-2; D unresolved. Germline V gene sequence: CDR1 SGHTA, CDR2 FQGNSA. The CDR3 sequence is 12 residues long.

The chain recombines TRBV19 with TRBJ2-2; D not resolved. This CDR3 comprises 13 residues. Germline CDR1 and CDR2: LNHDA and SQIVND (reference sequence). V lost 4 bases and J 3 bases, leaving 6 bases between the germline ends. This CDR3 reads CASSTQYTGELFF. CDR3 DNA sequence: TGTGCCAGTAGTACACAGTACACCGGGGAGCTGTTTTTT.

The rearrangement joins TRBV29-1 to TRBJ2-1; D may be TRBD2 (6 bases). This CDR3 has 12 residues. Germline V CDR1 and CDR2: SQVTM, ANQGSEA. The V and J ends lost 7 bases and 6 bases respectively, with 13 bases between them. CDR3 loop: CSALRGVNEQFF. As DNA, the CDR3 is TGCAGCGCCCTTCGCGGGGTCAATGAGCAGTTCTTC.

This chain uses TRBV9 with TRBJ2-7, with a tentative D call TRBD2 (5 bases). Trimming cost V 4 bases and J 6 bases, with 17 bases left between them. Germline CDR1 reads SGDLS; CDR2 reads YYNGEE. The CDR3 runs 14 residues. CDR3 in amino acids: CASSSNLEVGEQYF. The CDR3 nucleotides are TGTGCCAGCAGCTCGAACTTGGAGGTAGGCGAGCAGTACTTC.

This chain joins TRBV7-3 and TRBJ2-3, with 13 bases that match TRBD2. Germline CDR1 SGHTA, CDR2 FQGTGA. This CDR3 region has 16 residues. J was trimmed by 5 bases and V by 2 bases; bases with no gene match: 4. The CDR3 loop is CASSLSGTSGVDTQYF. The CDR3 DNA is TGTGCCAGCAGCTTATCGGGGACTAGCGGGGTAGATACGCAGTATTTT.

This rearrangement joins TRBV2 to TRBJ2-3; no clear D gene. Trimming took 5 bases from V and 0 from J, leaving 3 bases between them. CDR1 and CDR2 from the germline V gene are SNHLY and FYNNEI. The CDR3 loop spans 12 amino acids. CDR3 in amino acids: CASSLSTDTQYF. In nucleotides, the CDR3 is TGTGCCAGCAGTCTTAGCACAGATACGCAGTATTTT.

This chain connects TRBV4-1 to TRBJ1-2; D might be TRBD1 (5 bases). Germline lookup yields CDR1 MGHRA and CDR2 YSYEKL. With 1 base removed from V and 4 bases from J, the gap between germline ends came to 10 bases. The CDR3 runs 14 residues. CDR3 bases: TGCGCCAGCAGCCAAGTAACAGGTTTCTATGGCTACACCTTC. As protein: CASSQVTGFYGYTF.

This clone was seen more than once but under ten times. DNA for the CDR3: TGTGCCAGCAGCGTAGGGTGGGGCGGATACAATGAGCAGTTCTTC. The encoded protein is CASSVGWGGYNEQFF. The chain joins TRBV9 to TRBJ2-1, with a possible D match to TRBD1 (5 bases). V dropped 0 bases and J dropped 4 bases, with 11 bases sitting between them. The CDR3 has 15 residues. CDR1 and CDR2 from the germline V gene are SGDLS and YYNGEE.

This clone was seen only a few times. The chain couples TRBV7-9 to TRBJ1-2; the D gene is possibly TRBD1 (6 bases). This CDR3 region has 12 residues. Germline CDR1 reads SEHNR; CDR2 reads FQNEAQ (reference sequence). Trimming removed 8 bases from V and 8 bases from J, with 15 bases in between. CDR3 sequence reads: CASWHQGLGYTF. CDR3 in DNA: TGTGCCAGCTGGCATCAGGGGCTCGGCTACACCTTC.

V gene TRBV11-2 combines with J gene TRBJ2-5, with 8 bases lining up with TRBD2. The J call may not be correct, given that the DNA end is closer to TRBJ2-7. The CDR3 sequence is 15 residues long. The germline V gene encodes CDR1 SGHAT and CDR2 FQNNGV. CDR3: CASSLTSGSSYEQYF. The DNA for the CDR3 is TGTGCCAGCAGTTTAACTAGCGGAAGCTCCTACGAGCAGTACTTC.

This clone showed up just a few times. The chain recombines TRBV7-6 with TRBJ1-2, with D uncertain. The CDR3 has 15 residues. Germline V gene sequence: CDR1 SGHVS, CDR2 FNYEAQ. Trimming shortened V by 2 bases and J by 2 bases, and 12 bases separated the two germline ends. The CDR3 DNA follows: TGTGCCAGCAGCTTATCGCCGACTGGGAACTATGGCTACACCTTC. Amino acids: CASSLSPTGNYGYTF.

V and J are TRBV7-2 and TRBJ1-2, with TRBD1 matching over 7 bases. Looked up from germline, CDR1 is SGHTA and CDR2 is FQGNSA. The CDR3 runs 13 residues. Germline trimming cut 1 base from V and 7 bases from J; bases unmatched to any gene: 3. The CDR3 DNA follows: TGTGCCAGCAGCTTAGAAGGGGGCGGTGGCTACACCTTC. Translated, it gives CASSLEGGGGYTF.